Listed below are T cell receptor beta chains from one sample, sequenced in a study of blood T cell repertoires in COVID-19. The assay was immunoSEQ multiplex PCR, and TCRdb's table has in-frame clones only and misses some. This table has about 50,000 clones, 85% to 95% appearing once. The specimen sequenced was peripheral blood. These receptors came from a human donor in a cohort sampled during active COVID-19. The CDR3 runs from the conserved cysteine through the conserved F or W. Each record gives: D gene, CDR3 length, V gene, clone size, J gene, CDR3 DNA, CDR3 protein. A D gene is named only where the DNA matches it firmly. The size of a clone is reported for some rows only, either as once, few or many, or as a class for expanded clones.

.,13,TRBV6-2/TRBV6-3,.,TRBJ2-1,TGTGCCAGCAGTTATGGAATTAGGGGTGAGCAGTTCTTC,CASSYGIRGEQFF
.,14,TRBV7-2,.,TRBJ2-5,TGTGCCAGCAGCTTCTTCGGGGTCCAAGAGACCCAGTACTTC,CASSFFGVQETQYF
.,14,TRBV27,.,TRBJ1-1,TGTGCCAGCAGTGCGACAGCAATGAACACTGAAGCTTTCTTT,CASSATAMNTEAFF
.,15,TRBV18,.,TRBJ1-4,TGTGCCAGCTCTCCACCCGGGGACTCGGGTGAAAAACTGTTTTTT,CASSPPGDSGEKLFF
TRBD2,16,TRBV7-9,.,TRBJ2-7,TGTGCCAGCAGCCCACCCATGGTAGCGGGAGAGCCAGTGCAGTACTTC,CASSPPMVAGEPVQYF
.,13,TRBV5-1,.,TRBJ2-5,TGCGCCAGCAGCTTGGGAGCGGAAGAGACCCAGTACTTC,CASSLGAEETQYF
TRBD2,15,TRBV6-5,.,TRBJ2-1,TGTGCCAGCAGTTATCGGGGGGACGGAGCGTATGAGCAGTTCTTC,CASSYRGDGAYEQFF
.,15,TRBV10-1,.,TRBJ1-6,TGCGCCAGCAACAAACAGAAGGTCTATAATTCACCCCTCCACTTT,CASNKQKVYNSPLHF
TRBD2,19,TRBV9,once,TRBJ2-2,TGTGCCAGCAGCGCCGTTCCGGGACTAGCGGGGTATATCACCGGGGAGCTGTTTTTT,CASSAVPGLAGYITGELFF
.,13,TRBV6-5,few,TRBJ2-3,TGTGCCAGCAGTTACTCGATGAGCGCCCACCAGTATTTT,CASSYSMSAHQYF
.,14,TRBV5-4,.,TRBJ1-4,TGTGCCAGCAGCCAACGGACAGCCGATGAAAAACTGTTTTTT,CASSQRTADEKLFF
TRBD2,15,TRBV24-1,.,TRBJ2-5,TGTGCCACCGGACCGACTAGCGGGGGTTTAGAGACCCAGTACTTC,CATGPTSGGLETQYF
.,14,TRBV7-9,few,TRBJ1-6,TGTGCCAGCAGCTTCGGACAGTATAATTCACCCCTCCACTTT,CASSFGQYNSPLHF
.,14,TRBV3-1/TRBV3-2,.,TRBJ2-1,TGTGCCAGCAGCCACCTGTCGGTAGACAATGAGCAGTTCTTC,CASSHLSVDNEQFF
TRBD1,15,TRBV7-2,.,TRBJ1-6,TGTGCCAGCAGCGTTACAGGGGTTTATAATTCACCCCTCCACTTT,CASSVTGVYNSPLHF
.,16,TRBV6-6,.,TRBJ1-4,TGTGCCAGCAGTTACCAACAGGGTAGGACTAATGAAAAACTGTTTTTT,CASSYQQGRTNEKLFF
.,15,TRBV6-1,once,TRBJ1-3,TGTGCCAGCAGTGAAATCGGCCCGGGGGGAAGCACCATATATTTT,CASSEIGPGGSTIYF
.,13,TRBV19,.,TRBJ2-1,TGTGCCAGTAGTATAGGTGCCCCGGGACTCCAGTTCTTC,CASSIGAPGLQFF